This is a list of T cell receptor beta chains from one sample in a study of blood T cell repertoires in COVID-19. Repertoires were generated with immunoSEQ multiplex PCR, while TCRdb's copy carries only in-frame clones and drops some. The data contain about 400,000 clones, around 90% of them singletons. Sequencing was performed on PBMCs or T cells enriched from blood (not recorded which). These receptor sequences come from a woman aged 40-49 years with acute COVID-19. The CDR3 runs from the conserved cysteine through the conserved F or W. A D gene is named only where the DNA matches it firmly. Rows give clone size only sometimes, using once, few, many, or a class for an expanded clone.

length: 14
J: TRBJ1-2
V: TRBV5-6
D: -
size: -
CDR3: CASESGGAVYGYTF
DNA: TGTGCCAGCGAAAGTGGGGGCGCGGTCTATGGCTACACCTTC

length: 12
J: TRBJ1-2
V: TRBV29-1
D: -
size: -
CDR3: CSVEGNNYGYTF
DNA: TGCAGCGTTGAGGGCAATAACTATGGCTACACCTTC

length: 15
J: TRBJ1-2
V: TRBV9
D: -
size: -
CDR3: CASSVVGSGQYGYTF
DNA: TGTGCCAGCAGCGTAGTTGGGAGCGGACAGTATGGCTACACCTTC

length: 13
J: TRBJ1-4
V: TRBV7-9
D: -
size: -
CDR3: CASTHREDEKLFF
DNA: TGTGCCAGCACCCATAGGGAGGATGAAAAACTGTTTTTT

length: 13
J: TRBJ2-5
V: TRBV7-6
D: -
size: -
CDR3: CASSLAGGQTQYF
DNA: TGTGCCAGCAGCTTAGCGGGGGGACAGACCCAGTACTTC

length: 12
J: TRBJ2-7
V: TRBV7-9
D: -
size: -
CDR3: CASSQGSYEQYF
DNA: TGTGCCAGCAGTCAGGGCTCCTACGAGCAGTACTTC

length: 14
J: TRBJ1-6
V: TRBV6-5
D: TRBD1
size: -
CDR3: CASSYNRGNSPLHF
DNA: TGTGCCAGCAGTTACAACAGGGGGAATTCACCCCTCCACTTT

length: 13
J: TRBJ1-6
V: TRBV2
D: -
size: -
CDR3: CASQAVSNSPLHF
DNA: TGTGCCAGTCAGGCCGTTTCCAATTCACCCCTCCACTTT

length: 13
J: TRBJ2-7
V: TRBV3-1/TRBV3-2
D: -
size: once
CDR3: CASSQRGTREQYF
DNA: TGTGCCAGCAGCCAACGGGGGACGCGGGAGCAGTACTTC

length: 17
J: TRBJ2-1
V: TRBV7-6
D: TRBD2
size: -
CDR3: CASSLGSGGASYNEQFF
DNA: TGTGCCAGCAGCTTAGGTAGCGGGGGGGCCTCCTACAATGAGCAGTTCTTC

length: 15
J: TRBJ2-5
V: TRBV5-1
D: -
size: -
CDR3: CASSLKPGTRETQYF
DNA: TGCGCCAGCAGCTTGAAACCAGGAACTAGGGAGACCCAGTACTTC

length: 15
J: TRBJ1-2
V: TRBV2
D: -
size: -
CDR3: CASSVSQASNYGYTF
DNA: TGTGCCAGCAGTGTGAGCCAGGCTTCTAACTATGGCTACACCTTC

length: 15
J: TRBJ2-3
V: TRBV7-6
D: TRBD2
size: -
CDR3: CASSLAVSGADTQYF
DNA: TGTGCCAGCAGCTTAGCGGTTAGCGGGGCAGATACGCAGTATTTT

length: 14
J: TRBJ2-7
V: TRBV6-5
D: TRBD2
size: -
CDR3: CASSNSGGSYEQYF
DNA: TGTGCCAGCAGTAATAGCGGGGGGTCCTACGAGCAGTACTTC

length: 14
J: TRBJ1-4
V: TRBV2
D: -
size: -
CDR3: CAKNRGSGSEKLFF
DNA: TGTGCCAAGAACCGGGGGTCGGGGAGTGAAAAACTGTTTTTT

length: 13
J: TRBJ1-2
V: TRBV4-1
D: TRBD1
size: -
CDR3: CASSTGDNYGYTF
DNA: TGCGCCAGCAGTACAGGGGACAACTATGGCTACACCTTC

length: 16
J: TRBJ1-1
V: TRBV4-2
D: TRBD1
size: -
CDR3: CASSQDLQGLNTEAFF
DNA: TGTGCCAGCAGCCAAGATCTACAGGGGCTGAACACTGAAGCTTTCTTT

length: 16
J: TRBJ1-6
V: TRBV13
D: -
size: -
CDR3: CASSLVGSDGGSPLHF
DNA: TGTGCCAGCAGCTTAGTAGGCAGTGACGGGGGGTCACCCCTCCACTTT